A single T cell receptor (beta chain) is shown here with its context. Clones were sequenced by immunoSEQ multiplex PCR, and TCRdb holds only the in-frame ones, with some missing. This table has around 280,000 clones, around 90% appearing once. V dropped 3 bases and J dropped 1; count of bases not matched to a gene: 4. The CDR3 loop spans 15 amino acids. Germline V CDR1 and CDR2: MNHNS, SASEGT. This record comes from a study of blood T cell repertoires in COVID-19. The chain couples TRBV6-1 to TRBJ1-2; TRBD1 aligns across 8 bases. The sequencing input was PBMCs or T cells enriched from blood (not recorded which). The clonotype originates from a woman under 30 with acute COVID-19. CDR3 region: CASSDRDRLNYGYTF. CDR3 coding DNA: TGTGCCAGCAGTGACCGGGACAGGCTTAACTATGGCTACACCTTC.